This T cell receptor beta chain was retrieved from a study of T cell repertoires in cytomegalovirus infection. At the level of the study: Researchers turned to recently identified HLA-C-restricted CMV epitopes as well as well-studied HLA-B-restricted ones. TCR beta signatures that were public indicated CMV infection and matching HLA type.

TCRdb analysed the reads with MiXCR anew, one entry per CDR3 protein. Of 900,000 to 950,000 distinct CDR3 sequences listed, under 40% were seen once; the top ten hold over 10%. This clonotype was seen at least ten times. Its antigen is not identified. Findings and limits, study-wide: Predominance within the ex vivo response was attributable to HLA-C-restricted CMV-specific TCR beta clonotypes. Cumulative public TCR beta family frequency identified CMV carriers with the relevant HLA.

The CDR3 is 13 residues long. Trimming took 5 bases from V and 6 from J; bases not matched to a gene: 3. The germline CDR1 and CDR2 sequences are SGHTA and FQGNSA. This sequence originates from a human donor in good health (CMV status not recorded). Some clones in this sample may be carry-over from other donors' samples. The source was cultured CD8+ T cells from PBMCs, collected from culture after CMV antigen stimulation. The chain uses TRBV7-2 and TRBJ1-1; TRBD1 matches at 10 bases. CDR3 bases: TGTGCCAGCAGCCTGGGACAGGGGCCTGAAGCTTTCTTT. Its translation is CASSLGQGPEAFF. The full variable domain, its missing parts supplied by reference TRBV7-2 and TRBJ1-1, is GAGVSQSPSNKVTEKGKDVELRCDPISGHTALYWYRQSLGQGLEFLIYFQGNSAPDKSGLPSDRFSAERTGGSVSTLTIQRTQQEDSAVYLCASSLGQGPEAFFGQGTRLTVV.